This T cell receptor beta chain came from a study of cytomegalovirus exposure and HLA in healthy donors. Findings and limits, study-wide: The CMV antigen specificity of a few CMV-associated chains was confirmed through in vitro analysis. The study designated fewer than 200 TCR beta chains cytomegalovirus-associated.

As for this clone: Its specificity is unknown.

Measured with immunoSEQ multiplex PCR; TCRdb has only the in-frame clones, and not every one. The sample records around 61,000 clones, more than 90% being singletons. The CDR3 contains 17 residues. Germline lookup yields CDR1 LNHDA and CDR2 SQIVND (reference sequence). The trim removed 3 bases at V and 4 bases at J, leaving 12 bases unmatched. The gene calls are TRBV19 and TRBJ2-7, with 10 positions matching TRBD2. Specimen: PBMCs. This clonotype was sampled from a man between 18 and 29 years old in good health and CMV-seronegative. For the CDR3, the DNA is TGTGCCAGTAGTATGATAGCGGGAGGACCCAAACATTACGAGCAGTACTTC. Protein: CASSMIAGGPKHYEQYF.